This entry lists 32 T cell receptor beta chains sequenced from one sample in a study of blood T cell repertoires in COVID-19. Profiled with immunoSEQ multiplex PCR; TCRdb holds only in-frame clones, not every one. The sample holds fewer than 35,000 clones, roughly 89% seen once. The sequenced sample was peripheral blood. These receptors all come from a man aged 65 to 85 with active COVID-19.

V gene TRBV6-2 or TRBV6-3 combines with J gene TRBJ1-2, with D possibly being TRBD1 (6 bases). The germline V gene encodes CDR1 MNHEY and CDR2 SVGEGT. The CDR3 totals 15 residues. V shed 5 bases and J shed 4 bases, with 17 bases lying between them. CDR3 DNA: TGTGCCAGCAGTCAAAATGAACAGGGTTCCTATGGCTACACCTTC. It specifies CASSQNEQGSYGYTF.

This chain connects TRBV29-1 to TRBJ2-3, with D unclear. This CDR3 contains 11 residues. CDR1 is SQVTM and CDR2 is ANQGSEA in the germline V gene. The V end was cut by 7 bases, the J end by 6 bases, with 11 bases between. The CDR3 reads CSASDRDTQYF. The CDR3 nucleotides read TGCAGCGCCAGCGACCGGGATACGCAGTATTTT.

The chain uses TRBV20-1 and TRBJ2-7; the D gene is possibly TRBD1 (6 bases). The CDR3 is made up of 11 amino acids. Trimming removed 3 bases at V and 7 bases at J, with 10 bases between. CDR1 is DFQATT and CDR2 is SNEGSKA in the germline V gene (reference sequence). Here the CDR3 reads CSASPDREQYF. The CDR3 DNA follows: TGCAGTGCTAGCCCTGACAGGGAGCAGTACTTC.

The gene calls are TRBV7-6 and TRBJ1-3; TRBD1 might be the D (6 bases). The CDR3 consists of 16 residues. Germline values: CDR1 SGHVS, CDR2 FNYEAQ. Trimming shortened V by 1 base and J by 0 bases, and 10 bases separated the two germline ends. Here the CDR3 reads CASSLEGVFSGNTIYF. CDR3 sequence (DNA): TGTGCCAGCAGCTTAGAGGGGGTTTTCTCTGGAAACACCATATATTTT.

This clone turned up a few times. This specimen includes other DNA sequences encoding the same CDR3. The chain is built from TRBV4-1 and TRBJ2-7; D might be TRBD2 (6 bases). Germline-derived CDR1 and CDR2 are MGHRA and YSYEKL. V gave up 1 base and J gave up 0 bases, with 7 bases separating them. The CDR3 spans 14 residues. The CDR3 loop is CASSQGRGSYEQYF. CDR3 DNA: TGCGCCAGCAGCCAAGGGCGGGGCTCCTACGAGCAGTACTTC.

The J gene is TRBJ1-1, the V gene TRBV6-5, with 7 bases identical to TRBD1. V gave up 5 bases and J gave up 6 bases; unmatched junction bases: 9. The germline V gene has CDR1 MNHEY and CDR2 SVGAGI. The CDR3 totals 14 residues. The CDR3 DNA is TGTGCCAGCAGTAACGACAGGGAGGTAGCTGAAGCTTTCTTT. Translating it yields CASSNDREVAEAFF.

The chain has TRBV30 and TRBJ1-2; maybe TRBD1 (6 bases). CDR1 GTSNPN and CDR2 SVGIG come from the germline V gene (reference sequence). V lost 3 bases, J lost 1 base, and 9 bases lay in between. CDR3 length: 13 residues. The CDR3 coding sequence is TGTGCCTGGAGCCCGGGACATAACTATGGCTACACCTTC. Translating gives CAWSPGHNYGYTF.

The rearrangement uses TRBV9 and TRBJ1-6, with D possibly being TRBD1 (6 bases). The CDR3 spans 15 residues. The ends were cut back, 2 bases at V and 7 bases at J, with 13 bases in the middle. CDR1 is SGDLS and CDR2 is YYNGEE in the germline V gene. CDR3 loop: CASSVSQQGNSPLHF. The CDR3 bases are TGTGCCAGCAGCGTCTCCCAACAGGGCAATTCACCCCTCCACTTT.

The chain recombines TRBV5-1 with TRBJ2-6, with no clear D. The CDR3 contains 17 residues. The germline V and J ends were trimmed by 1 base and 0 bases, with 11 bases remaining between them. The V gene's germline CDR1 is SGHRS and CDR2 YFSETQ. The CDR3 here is CASSLNQLSSGANVLTF. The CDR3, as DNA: TGCGCCAGCAGCTTGAACCAACTGAGCTCTGGGGCCAACGTCCTGACTTTC.

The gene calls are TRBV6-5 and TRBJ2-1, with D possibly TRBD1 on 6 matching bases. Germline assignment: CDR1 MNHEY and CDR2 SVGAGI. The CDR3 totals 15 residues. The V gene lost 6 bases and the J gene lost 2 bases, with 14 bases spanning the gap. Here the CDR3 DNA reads TGTGCCAGCAGGCCTGGACAGTTCCCCTACAATGAGCAGTTCTTC. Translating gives CASRPGQFPYNEQFF.

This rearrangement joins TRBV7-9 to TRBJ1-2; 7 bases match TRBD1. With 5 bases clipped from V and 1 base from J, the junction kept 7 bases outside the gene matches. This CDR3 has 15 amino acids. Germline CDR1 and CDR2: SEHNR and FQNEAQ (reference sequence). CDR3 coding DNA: TGTGCCAGCAGCACCACCGGGACAGTTAACTATGGCTACACCTTC. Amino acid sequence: CASSTTGTVNYGYTF.

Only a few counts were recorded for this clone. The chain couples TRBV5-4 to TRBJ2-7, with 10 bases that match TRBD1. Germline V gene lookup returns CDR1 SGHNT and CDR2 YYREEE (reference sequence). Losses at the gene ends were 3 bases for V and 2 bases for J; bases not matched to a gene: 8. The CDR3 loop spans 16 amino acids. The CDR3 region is CASSSPWDRGTYEQYF. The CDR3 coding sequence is TGTGCCAGCAGCTCGCCGTGGGACAGGGGTACCTACGAGCAGTACTTC.

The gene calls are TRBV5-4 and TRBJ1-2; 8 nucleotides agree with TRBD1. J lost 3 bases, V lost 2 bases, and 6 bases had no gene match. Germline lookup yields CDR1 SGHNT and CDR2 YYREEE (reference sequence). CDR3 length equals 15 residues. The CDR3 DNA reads TGTGCCAGCAGCTTAGACAGGGGAGGATACTATGGCTACACCTTC. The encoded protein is CASSLDRGGYYGYTF.

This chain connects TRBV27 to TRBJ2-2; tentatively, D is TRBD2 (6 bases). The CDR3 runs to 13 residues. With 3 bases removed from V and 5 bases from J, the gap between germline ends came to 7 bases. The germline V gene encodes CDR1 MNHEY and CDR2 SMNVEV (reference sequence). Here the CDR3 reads CASSLGGTGELFF. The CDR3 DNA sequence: TGTGCCAGCAGTTTGGGGGGTACCGGGGAGCTGTTTTTT.

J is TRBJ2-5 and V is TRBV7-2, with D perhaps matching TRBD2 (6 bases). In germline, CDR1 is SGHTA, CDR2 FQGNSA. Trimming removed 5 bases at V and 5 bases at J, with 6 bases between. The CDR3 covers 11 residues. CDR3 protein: CASSGGETQYF. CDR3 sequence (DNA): TGTGCCAGCAGCGGGGGGGAGACCCAGTACTTC.

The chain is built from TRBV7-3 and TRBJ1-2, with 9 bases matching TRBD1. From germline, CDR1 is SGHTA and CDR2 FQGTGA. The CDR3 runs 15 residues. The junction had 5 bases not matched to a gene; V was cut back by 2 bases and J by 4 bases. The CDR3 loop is CASSLGGTGPYGYTF. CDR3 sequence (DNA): TGTGCCAGCAGCTTAGGTGGGACAGGGCCCTATGGCTACACCTTC.

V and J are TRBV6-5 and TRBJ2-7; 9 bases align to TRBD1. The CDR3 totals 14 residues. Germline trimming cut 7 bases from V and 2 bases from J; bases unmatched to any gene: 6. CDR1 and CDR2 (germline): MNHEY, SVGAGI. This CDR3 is CASMRDRATYEQYF. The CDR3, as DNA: TGTGCCAGCATGCGGGACAGGGCTACCTACGAGCAGTACTTC.

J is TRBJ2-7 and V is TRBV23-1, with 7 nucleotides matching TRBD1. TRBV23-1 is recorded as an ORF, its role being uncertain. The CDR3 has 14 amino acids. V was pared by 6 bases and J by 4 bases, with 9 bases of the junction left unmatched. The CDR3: CASRVSTGSYEQYF. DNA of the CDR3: TGCGCCAGCAGAGTTTCGACAGGGAGTTACGAGCAGTACTTC.

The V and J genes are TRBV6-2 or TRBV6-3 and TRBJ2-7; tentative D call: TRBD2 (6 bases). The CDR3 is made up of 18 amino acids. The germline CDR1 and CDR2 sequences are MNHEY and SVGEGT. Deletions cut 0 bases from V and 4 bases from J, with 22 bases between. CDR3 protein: CASSYSTSLPERSYEQYF. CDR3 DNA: TGTGCCAGCAGTTACTCAACTAGCCTCCCCGAAAGGAGTTACGAGCAGTACTTC.

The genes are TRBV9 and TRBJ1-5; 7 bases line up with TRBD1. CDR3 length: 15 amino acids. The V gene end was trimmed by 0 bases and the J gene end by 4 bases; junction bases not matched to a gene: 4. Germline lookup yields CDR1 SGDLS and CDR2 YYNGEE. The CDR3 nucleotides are TGTGCCAGCAGCGTAGGTCAGGGGGGAAATCAGCCCCAGCATTTT. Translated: CASSVGQGGNQPQHF.

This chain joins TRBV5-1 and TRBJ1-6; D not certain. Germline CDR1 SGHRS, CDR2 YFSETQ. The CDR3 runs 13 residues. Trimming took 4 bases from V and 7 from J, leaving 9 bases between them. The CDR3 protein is CASSPAGNSPLHF. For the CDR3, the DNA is TGCGCCAGCAGCCCGGCGGGGAATTCACCCCTCCACTTT.

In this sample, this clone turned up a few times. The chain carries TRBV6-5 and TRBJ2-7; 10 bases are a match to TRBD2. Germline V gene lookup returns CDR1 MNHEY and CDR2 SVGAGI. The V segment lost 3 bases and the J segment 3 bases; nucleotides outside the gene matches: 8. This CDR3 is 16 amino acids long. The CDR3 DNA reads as TGTGCCAGCAGTTATACTATAGCGGGGGGCCACTACGAGCAGTACTTC. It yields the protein CASSYTIAGGHYEQYF.

The CDR3 nucleotides read TGTGCCAGCAGCCCCGCGACAGCCGTCACCGGGGAGCTGTTTTTT. Translating it yields CASSPATAVTGELFF. The gene calls are TRBV9 and TRBJ2-2; D perhaps matches TRBD1 (5 bases). The CDR3 length is 15 residues. Germline V gene data show CDR1 as SGDLS and CDR2 as YYNGEE. Between the trimmed V and J ends, which lost 4 bases and 4 bases, there was a span of 14 bases.

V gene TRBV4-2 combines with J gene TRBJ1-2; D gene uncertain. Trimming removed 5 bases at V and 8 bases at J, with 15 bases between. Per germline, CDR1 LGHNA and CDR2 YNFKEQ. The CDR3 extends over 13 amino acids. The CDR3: CASSVSGSLGYTF. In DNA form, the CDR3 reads TGTGCCAGCAGCGTTTCGGGGAGCCTAGGCTACACCTTC.

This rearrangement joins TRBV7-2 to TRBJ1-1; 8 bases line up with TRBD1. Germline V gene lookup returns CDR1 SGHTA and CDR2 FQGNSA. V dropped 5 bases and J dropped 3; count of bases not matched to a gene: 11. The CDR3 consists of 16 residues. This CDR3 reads CASSHPAGGADTEAFF. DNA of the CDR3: TGTGCCAGCAGCCACCCGGCAGGGGGCGCGGACACTGAAGCTTTCTTT.

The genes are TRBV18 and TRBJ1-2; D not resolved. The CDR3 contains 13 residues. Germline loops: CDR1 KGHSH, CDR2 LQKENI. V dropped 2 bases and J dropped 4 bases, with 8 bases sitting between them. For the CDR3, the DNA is TGTGCCAGCTCACCAGGCAGATCCTATGGCTACACCTTC. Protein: CASSPGRSYGYTF.

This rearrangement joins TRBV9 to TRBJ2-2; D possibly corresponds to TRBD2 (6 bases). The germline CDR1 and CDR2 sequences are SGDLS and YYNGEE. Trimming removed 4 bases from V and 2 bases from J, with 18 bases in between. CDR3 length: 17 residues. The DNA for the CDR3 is TGTGCCAGCAGCCCCCAAGGTAGCGGAAGAAACACCGGGGAGCTGTTTTTT. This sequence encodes CASSPQGSGRNTGELFF.

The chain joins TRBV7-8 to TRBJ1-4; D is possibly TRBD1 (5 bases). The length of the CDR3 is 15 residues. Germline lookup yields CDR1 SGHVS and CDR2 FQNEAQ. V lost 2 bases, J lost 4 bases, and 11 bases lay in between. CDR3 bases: TGTGCCAGCAGCTTACGGCAGGGTATTAATGAAAAACTGTTTTTT. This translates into CASSLRQGINEKLFF.

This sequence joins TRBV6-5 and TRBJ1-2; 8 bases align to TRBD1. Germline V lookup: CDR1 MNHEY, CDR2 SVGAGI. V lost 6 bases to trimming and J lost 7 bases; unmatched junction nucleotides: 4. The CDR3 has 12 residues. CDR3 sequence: CASSRGQTGYTF. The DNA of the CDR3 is TGTGCCAGCAGCAGGGGGCAAACTGGCTACACCTTC.

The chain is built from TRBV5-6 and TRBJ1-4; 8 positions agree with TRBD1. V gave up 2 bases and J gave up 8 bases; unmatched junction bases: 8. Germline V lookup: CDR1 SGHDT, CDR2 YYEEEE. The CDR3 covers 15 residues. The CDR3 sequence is CASSFGQGWDEKLFF. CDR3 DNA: TGTGCCAGCAGCTTTGGACAGGGCTGGGACGAAAAACTGTTTTTT.

The CDR3 sequence: CASKVQGTDTQYF. The DNA for the CDR3 is TGTGCCAGTAAAGTACAGGGAACAGATACGCAGTATTTT. The chain employs TRBV19 and TRBJ2-3; tentatively, D is TRBD1 (6 bases). This CDR3 region has 13 residues. Germline CDR1 LNHDA, CDR2 SQIVND (reference sequence). The V end was cut by 7 bases, the J end by 3 bases, with 11 bases between.

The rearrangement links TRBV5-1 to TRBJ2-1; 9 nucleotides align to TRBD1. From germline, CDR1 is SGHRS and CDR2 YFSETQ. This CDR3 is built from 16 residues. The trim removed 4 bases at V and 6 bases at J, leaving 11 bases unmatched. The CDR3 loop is CASSRQGQGFRNEQFF. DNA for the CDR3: TGCGCCAGCAGCCGCCAGGGACAGGGATTTCGCAATGAGCAGTTCTTC.